Below, one T cell receptor beta chain is given with its context. The entry originates in a study of blood T cell repertoires in COVID-19. In the study overall: Italy, Spain and the United States were the sources of the convalescent and acute COVID-19 samples. PBMCs, B-cell-depleted T cells, or T cells were the source of the cDNA or gDNA that made up the material.

The authors' processing: Estimates of nucleated cell counts were drawn from the amplification of reference gene primers. Sequenced by immunoSEQ multiplex PCR; TCRdb stores in-frame clones only, minus some. Clone size and the V and J calls come from that table; the DNA yielded D and trimming. Here the sample spans 150,000 to 200,000 clones, roughly 79% being singletons. J lost 6 bases, V lost 2 bases, and 8 bases had no gene match. Germline-derived CDR1 and CDR2 are PRHDT and FYEKMQ (reference sequence). The CDR3 spans 15 residues. The rearrangement joins TRBV13 to TRBJ1-2; TRBD1 agrees at 8 bases. The clonotype comes from a woman in her 70s with acute or convalescent COVID-19. Material: peripheral blood. In DNA form, the CDR3 reads TGTGCCAGCAGCTTAAAGTCCAGGGGGCTGAATGGCTACACCTTC. It encodes CASSLKSRGLNGYTF.